Listed below are T cell receptor beta chains from one sample, sequenced in a study of T cell responses to AZD1222 COVID-19 vaccine. Generated by immunoSEQ multiplex PCR, the TCRdb table keeps only in-frame clones and is missing some. The sample shows some 180,000 clones, just over 90% of them seen only once. The material sequenced was peripheral blood, taken 28 days after the second AZD1222 dose. The receptors originated from an adult who received the AZD1222 COVID-19 vaccine. CDR3s include the opening cysteine and the closing phenylalanine or tryptophan. Each record gives: J gene, V gene, CDR3 protein.

J gene: TRBJ1-1; V gene: TRBV12-3/TRBV12-4; CDR3 protein: CASTMRWTDEAFF
J gene: TRBJ2-1; V gene: TRBV5-1; CDR3 protein: CASSPAGTTYNEQFF
J gene: TRBJ1-3; V gene: TRBV7-9; CDR3 protein: CTPVSGNTIYF
J gene: TRBJ2-7; V gene: TRBV12-3/TRBV12-4; CDR3 protein: CASSLYRSEQYF
J gene: TRBJ2-7; V gene: TRBV4-1; CDR3 protein: CASSPQGVLAGDVRNIYEQYF
J gene: TRBJ2-7; V gene: TRBV11-2; CDR3 protein: CASSLFDEQYF
J gene: TRBJ2-4; V gene: TRBV7-9; CDR3 protein: CASSLTQGKNIQYF
J gene: TRBJ1-6; V gene: TRBV9; CDR3 protein: CASSVGRTNSPLHF
J gene: TRBJ2-1; V gene: TRBV18; CDR3 protein: CASSPSKGILDEQFF
J gene: TRBJ1-1; V gene: TRBV5-6; CDR3 protein: CASSWGRLVGAFF
J gene: TRBJ2-3; V gene: TRBV2; CDR3 protein: CASSAPSGGTDTQYF
J gene: TRBJ1-4; V gene: TRBV30; CDR3 protein: CAWTQTHGEKLFF
J gene: TRBJ1-6; V gene: TRBV4-1; CDR3 protein: CASSQVRGPYNSPLHF
J gene: TRBJ1-5; V gene: TRBV6-5; CDR3 protein: CASSYSLGNQPQHF
J gene: TRBJ1-2; V gene: TRBV5-6; CDR3 protein: CASSRARTGIYGYTF
J gene: TRBJ1-3; V gene: TRBV5-1; CDR3 protein: CASSGGQGALSGNTIYF